The 9 T cell receptor beta chains below were found in one sample sequenced in a study of shared clonotypes between healthy human individuals. Terminally differentiated effector memory CD45RA+ cells were excluded by CCR7 positive selection of CD45RO-negative cells. Clones were read by immunoSEQ multiplex PCR, and TCRdb kept only the in-frame ones, dropping some. The sample lists roughly 1,800,000 clones; over 85% were seen once. What was sequenced was naive CD8+ T cells sorted from blood. The receptors were gathered from a man between 18 and 35 years old in good health.

The rearrangement joins TRBV19 to TRBJ2-7; D is possibly TRBD2 (6 bases). This CDR3 region has 15 residues. Germline loops: CDR1 LNHDA, CDR2 SQIVND (reference sequence). The V end was cut by 10 bases, the J end by 2 bases, with 21 bases between. The CDR3 DNA reads as TGTGCCACCGCCGACCCAGGACTACCCCCCTACGAGCAGTACTTC. Its translation: CATADPGLPPYEQYF.

On this clone itself: Different DNA sequences within this sample yield the same CDR3. The CDR3 DNA follows: TGTGCCAGCAGTTTGGGCACTGAAGCTTTCTTT. Protein product: CASSLGTEAFF. J is TRBJ1-1 and V is TRBV6-5; D gene uncertain. Germline V gives CDR1 MNHEY, CDR2 SVGAGI. The CDR3 is 11 residues long. V lost 4 bases to trimming and J lost 4 bases, with 4 bases between them.

The chain joins TRBV19 to TRBJ2-5, with a weak D call TRBD1 (5 bases). CDR1 LNHDA and CDR2 SQIVND come from the germline V gene (reference sequence). This CDR3 is 13 amino acids long. V was trimmed by 10 bases and J by 2 bases, leaving 14 bases between them. This CDR3 is CATWGLGQETQYF. The CDR3 DNA is TGTGCCACCTGGGGCTTGGGGCAAGAGACCCAGTACTTC.

As to this clone: This sample includes further DNA sequences coding for the same CDR3. The V call is TRBV13, the J call TRBJ2-3; possible D gene TRBD2, 5 bases. Per the germline V gene, CDR1 is PRHDT and CDR2 is FYEKMQ (reference sequence). The CDR3 has 13 residues. The V gene lost 3 bases and the J gene lost 3 bases, with 7 bases spanning the gap. The CDR3, as DNA: TGTGCCAGCAGCTTCCGAGGGACAGATACGCAGTATTTT. Translated: CASSFRGTDTQYF.

V and J are TRBV7-9 and TRBJ2-1, with 9 positions matching TRBD2. The CDR3 extends over 13 amino acids. From germline, CDR1 is SEHNR and CDR2 FQNEAQ (reference sequence). After removal of 8 bases from V and 6 bases from J, the junction contained 5 bases not matched to a gene. The CDR3 DNA sequence: TGTGCCAGCGGCACTAGCGGGTTCAATGAGCAGTTCTTC. Translation: CASGTSGFNEQFF. Using reference TRBV7-9 and TRBJ2-1 for the parts outside the CDR3, the full variable domain is DTGVSQNPRHKITKRGQNVTFRCDPISEHNRLYWYRQTLGQGPEFLTYFQNEAQLEKSRLLSDRFSAERPKGSFSTLEIQRTEQGDSAMYLCASGTSGFNEQFFGPGTRLTVL.

The chain carries TRBV6-5 and TRBJ2-5, with D unresolved. CDR1 and CDR2 from the germline V gene are MNHEY and SVGAGI. Trimming took off 7 bases at V and 3 bases at J, with 15 bases between the two ends. CDR3 length: 14 amino acids. CDR3 DNA sequence: TGTGCCAGCACCTCATCAGTCTGGGAAGAGACCCAGTACTTC. This gives the protein CASTSSVWEETQYF.

The genes are TRBV7-9 and TRBJ2-3; no clear D gene. The V gene lost 5 bases and the J gene lost 5 bases, with 14 bases spanning the gap. Germline V CDR1 and CDR2: SEHNR, FQNEAQ (reference sequence). The CDR3 loop spans 14 amino acids. The CDR3 DNA follows: TGTGCCAGCAGCGAATCGGACGAGAGAGATACGCAGTATTTT. Translation: CASSESDERDTQYF.

The chain recombines TRBV7-2 with TRBJ2-2; no reliable D call. The ends were cut back, 7 bases at V and 8 bases at J, with 14 bases in the middle. CDR1 and CDR2 (germline): SGHTA, FQGNSA. The CDR3 spans 13 residues. CDR3 DNA sequence: TGTGCCAGCAACCCCTCTCCGACAGGGGAGCTGTTTTTT. This sequence encodes CASNPSPTGELFF. The variable domain in full, with the rest retrieved from reference TRBV7-2 and TRBJ2-2, is GAGVSQSPSNKVTEKGKDVELRCDPISGHTALYWYRQSLGQGLEFLIYFQGNSAPDKSGLPSDRFSAERTGGSVSTLTIQRTQQEDSAVYLCASNPSPTGELFFGEGSRLTVL.

The chain combines TRBV5-8 with TRBJ1-5, with TRBD1 identical over 8 bases. CDR1 and CDR2 (germline): SGHTS, YDEGEE. There are 17 residues in the CDR3. The trim removed 7 bases at V and 3 bases at J, leaving 15 bases unmatched. CDR3 DNA sequence: TGTGCCAGCGGCCCTGGCCGGCAGGGGGCCGACAATCAGCCCCAGCATTTT. Protein product: CASGPGRQGADNQPQHF. Full variable domain (rest looked up from reference TRBV5-8 and TRBJ1-5): EAGVTQSPTHLIKTRGQQATLRCSPISGHTSVYWYQQALGLGLQFLLWYDEGEERNRGNFPPRFSGRQFPNYSSELNVNALELEDSALYLCASGPGRQGADNQPQHFGDGTRLSIL.